The rows below give T cell receptor beta chains drawn from one sample of a study of blood T cell repertoires in COVID-19. Generated by immunoSEQ multiplex PCR, the TCRdb table keeps only in-frame clones and is missing some. The sample carries 130,000 to 150,000 clones, 65% to 85% recorded once. Material: peripheral blood. These receptors were taken from a woman aged 55-70 years with acute or convalescent COVID-19. CDR3s include the opening cysteine and the closing phenylalanine or tryptophan. Each record gives: V gene, J gene, CDR3 protein.

V: TRBV28; J: TRBJ1-5; CDR3: CASSFRQGNSNQPQHF
V: TRBV9; J: TRBJ2-1; CDR3: CASSLLTDYNEQFF
V: TRBV3-1/TRBV3-2; J: TRBJ2-7; CDR3: CASSHGTRGEQYF
V: TRBV5-1; J: TRBJ2-3; CDR3: CASRTRDFPTDTQYF
V: TRBV10-3; J: TRBJ2-5; CDR3: CAIRAGGLAETQYF
V: TRBV3-1/TRBV3-2; J: TRBJ1-1; CDR3: CASSQDNAEGTEAFF
V: TRBV28; J: TRBJ2-7; CDR3: CASTGTNVAYEQYF
V: TRBV2; J: TRBJ1-5; CDR3: CASNLGWGVQPQHF
V: TRBV5-6; J: TRBJ2-4; CDR3: CASSLNRGKNIQYF
V: TRBV6-5; J: TRBJ2-5; CDR3: CASSLSRGFEETQYF
V: TRBV7-2; J: TRBJ2-7; CDR3: CASSRTAYEQYF